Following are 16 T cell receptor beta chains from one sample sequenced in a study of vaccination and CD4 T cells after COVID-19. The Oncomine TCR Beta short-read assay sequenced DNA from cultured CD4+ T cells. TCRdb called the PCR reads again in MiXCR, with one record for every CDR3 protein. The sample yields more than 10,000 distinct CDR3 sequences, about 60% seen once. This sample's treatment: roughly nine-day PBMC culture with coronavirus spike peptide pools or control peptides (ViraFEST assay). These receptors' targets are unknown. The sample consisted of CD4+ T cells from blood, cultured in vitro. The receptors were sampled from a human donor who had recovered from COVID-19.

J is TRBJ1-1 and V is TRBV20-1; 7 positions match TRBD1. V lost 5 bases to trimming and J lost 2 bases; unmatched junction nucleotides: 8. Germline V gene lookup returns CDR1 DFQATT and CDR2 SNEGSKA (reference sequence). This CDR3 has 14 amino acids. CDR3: CSALPGQINTEAFF. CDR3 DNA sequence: TGCAGTGCTCTTCCGGGACAGATTAACACTGAAGCTTTCTTT.

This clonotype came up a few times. CDR3: CASSFVGLYSNQPQHF. CDR3 bases: TGTGCCAGCAGTTTCGTGGGACTTTATAGCAATCAGCCCCAGCATTTT. This chain uses TRBV28 with TRBJ1-5; TRBD1 might be the D (5 bases). Germline CDR1 reads MDHEN; CDR2 reads SYDVKM. The V end lost 3 bases, the J end lost 0 bases, and 12 bases lay between the germline ends. This CDR3 is 16 amino acids long.

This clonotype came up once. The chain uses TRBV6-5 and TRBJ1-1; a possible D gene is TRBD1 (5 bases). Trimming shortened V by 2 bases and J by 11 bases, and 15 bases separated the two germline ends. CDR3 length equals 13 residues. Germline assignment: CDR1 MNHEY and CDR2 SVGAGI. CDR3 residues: CASSYAGRGGAFF. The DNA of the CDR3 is TGTGCCAGCAGTTACGCAGGGCGAGGTGGTGCTTTCTTT.

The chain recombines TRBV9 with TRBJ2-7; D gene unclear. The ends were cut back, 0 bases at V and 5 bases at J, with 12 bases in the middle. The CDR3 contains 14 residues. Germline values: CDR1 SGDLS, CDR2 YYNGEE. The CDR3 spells CASSVEMSTNEQYF. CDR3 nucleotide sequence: TGTGCCAGCAGCGTAGAAATGAGTACCAACGAGCAGTACTTC.

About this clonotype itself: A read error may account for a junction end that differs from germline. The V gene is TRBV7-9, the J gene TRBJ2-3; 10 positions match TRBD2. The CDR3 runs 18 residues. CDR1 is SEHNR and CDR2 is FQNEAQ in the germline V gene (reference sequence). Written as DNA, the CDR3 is TGTGTCAGCAGCTTAGGGAGGACTAGCGGAAAAACAGGCGATACGCAGTATTTT. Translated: CVSSLGRTSGKTGDTQYF.

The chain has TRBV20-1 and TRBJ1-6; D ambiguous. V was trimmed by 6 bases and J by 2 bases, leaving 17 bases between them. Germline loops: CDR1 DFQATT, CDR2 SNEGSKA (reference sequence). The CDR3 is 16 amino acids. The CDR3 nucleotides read TGCAGTGCCCGGGCGGGAGGTGGGCCCTATAATTCACCCCTCCACTTT. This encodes CSARAGGGPYNSPLHF.

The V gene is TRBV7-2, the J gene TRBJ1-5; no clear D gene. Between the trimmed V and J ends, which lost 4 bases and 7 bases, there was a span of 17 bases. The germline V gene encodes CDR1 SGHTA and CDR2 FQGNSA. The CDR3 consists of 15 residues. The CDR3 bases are TGTGCCAGCAGCTCGAAAGGGCTTACGAAGCAGCCCCAGCATTTT. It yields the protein CASSSKGLTKQPQHF.

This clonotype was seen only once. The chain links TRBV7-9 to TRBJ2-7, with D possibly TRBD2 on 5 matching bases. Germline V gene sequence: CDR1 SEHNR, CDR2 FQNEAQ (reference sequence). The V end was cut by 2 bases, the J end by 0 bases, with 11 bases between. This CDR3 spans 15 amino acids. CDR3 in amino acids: CASSLRTGSSYEQYF. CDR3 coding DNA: TGTGCCAGCAGCTTAAGGACTGGCAGCTCCTACGAGCAGTACTTC.

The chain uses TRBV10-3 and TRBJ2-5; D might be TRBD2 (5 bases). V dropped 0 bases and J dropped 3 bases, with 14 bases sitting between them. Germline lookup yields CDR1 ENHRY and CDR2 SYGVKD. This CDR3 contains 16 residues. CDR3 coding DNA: TGTGCCATCAGTGAGTCGACTCCCAGCGGAGAAGAGACCCAGTACTTC. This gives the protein CAISESTPSGEETQYF.

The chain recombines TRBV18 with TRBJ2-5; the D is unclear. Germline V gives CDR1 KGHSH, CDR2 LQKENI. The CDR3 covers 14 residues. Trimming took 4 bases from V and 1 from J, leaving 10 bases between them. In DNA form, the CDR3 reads TGTGCCAGCTCACGGGTATTCCGCCAAGAGACCCAGTACTTC. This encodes CASSRVFRQETQYF.

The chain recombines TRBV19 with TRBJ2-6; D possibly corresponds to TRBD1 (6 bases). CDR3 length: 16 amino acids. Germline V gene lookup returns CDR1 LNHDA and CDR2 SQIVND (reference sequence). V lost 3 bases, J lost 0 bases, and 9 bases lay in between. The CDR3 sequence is CASSIEGGSGANVLTF. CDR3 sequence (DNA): TGTGCCAGTAGTATCGAAGGGGGCTCTGGGGCCAACGTCCTGACTTTC.

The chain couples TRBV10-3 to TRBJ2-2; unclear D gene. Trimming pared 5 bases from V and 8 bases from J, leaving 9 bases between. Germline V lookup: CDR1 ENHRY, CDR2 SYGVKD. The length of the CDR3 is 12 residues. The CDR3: CAISPLEGELFF. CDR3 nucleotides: TGTGCCATCAGTCCCCTGGAGGGGGAGCTGTTTTTT.

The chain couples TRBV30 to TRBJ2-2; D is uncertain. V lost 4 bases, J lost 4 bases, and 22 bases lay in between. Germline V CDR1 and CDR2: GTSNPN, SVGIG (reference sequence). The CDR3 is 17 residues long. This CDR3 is CAWKPWMTKLGTGELFF. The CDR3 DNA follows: TGTGCCTGGAAACCATGGATGACAAAGCTGGGCACCGGGGAGCTGTTTTTT.

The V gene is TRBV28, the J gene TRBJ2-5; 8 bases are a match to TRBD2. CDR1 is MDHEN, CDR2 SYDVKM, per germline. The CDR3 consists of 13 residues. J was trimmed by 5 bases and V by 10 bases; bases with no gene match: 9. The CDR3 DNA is TGTGCCACCGAGCGGGAGTGGGGGGAGACCCAGTACTTC. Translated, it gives CATEREWGETQYF.

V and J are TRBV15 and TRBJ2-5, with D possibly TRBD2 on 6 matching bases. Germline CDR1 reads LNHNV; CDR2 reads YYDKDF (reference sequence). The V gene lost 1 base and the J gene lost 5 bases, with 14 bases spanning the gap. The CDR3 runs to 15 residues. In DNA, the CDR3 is TGTGCCACCAGCAGAGTTCGGGGGTCGCTGGAGACCCAGTACTTC. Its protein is CATSRVRGSLETQYF.

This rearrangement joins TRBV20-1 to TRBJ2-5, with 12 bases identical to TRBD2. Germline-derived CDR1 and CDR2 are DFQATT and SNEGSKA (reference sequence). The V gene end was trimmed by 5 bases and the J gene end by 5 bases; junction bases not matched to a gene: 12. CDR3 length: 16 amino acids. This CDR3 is CSAAPSGRALHETQYF. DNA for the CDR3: TGCAGTGCTGCCCCTAGCGGGAGGGCCCTTCACGAGACCCAGTACTTC.